This TCR beta chain was retrieved from a study of T cells in localized non-small cell lung cancer. A note on this clone: As yet, its antigen is unknown.

The repertoire was sequenced with immunoSEQ multiplex PCR; TCRdb's copy has only in-frame clones and lacks some. Of fewer than 60,000 clones listed, around 83% are singletons. Study conclusions and caveats: Uninvolved neighboring lung showed the greatest T cell clonality, exceeding tumor. Greater blood T cell density accompanied longer overall survival.

V lost 7 bases and J lost 6, with 10 bases in between. Germline CDR1 is MNHNY and CDR2 is SVGAGI (reference sequence). The CDR3 has 12 amino acids. The rearrangement links TRBV6-6 to TRBJ1-5; D unresolved. The source is a female donor of 60 years or more with stage II squamous cell lung carcinoma. Sequenced material: peripheral blood, taken before any cancer treatment. The CDR3 spells CASTPDVQPQHF. DNA for the CDR3: TGTGCCAGCACTCCGGACGTTCAGCCCCAGCATTTT.